This TCR beta chain was captured in a study of blood T cell repertoires in COVID-19. Across the whole study: Acute-phase and convalescent COVID-19 samples originated in the United States, Italy and Spain. The cDNA or gDNA used as material had been derived from T cells, B-cell-depleted T cells, or PBMCs.

In its sample, this clone was seen a few times. Study processing details: Reference gene primers were amplified, and this amplification served to estimate nucleated cell counts. Measured with immunoSEQ multiplex PCR; TCRdb has only the in-frame clones, and not every one. That table gives V, J and clone size, and the DNA gave D and trimming. The sample includes some 80,000 clones, about 88% seen only once; the top ten take approximately 11%. J lost 3 bases, V lost 6 bases, and 8 bases had no gene match. The CDR3 is made up of 14 amino acids. Germline-derived CDR1 and CDR2 are SGHDT and YYEEEE. Patients at the Seattle site were enrolled during active infection and followed longitudinally.

Source material: peripheral blood. The sequence derives from a man aged 60 to 69 with COVID-19, enrolled during active disease. V usage is TRBV5-6 and J usage is TRBJ2-7; 8 bases map to TRBD2. CDR3 protein: CASNKLADIYEQYF. CDR3 sequence (DNA): TGTGCCAGCAACAAACTAGCGGACATCTACGAGCAGTACTTC. Filled out from reference TRBV5-6 and TRBJ2-7, the complete variable domain reads DAGVTQSPTHLIKTRGQQVTLRCSPKSGHDTVSWYQQALGQGPQFIFQYYEEEERQRGNFPDRFSGHQFPNYSSELNVNALLLGDSALYLCASNKLADIYEQYFGPGTRLTVT.